This TCR beta chain was documented in a study of Graves' ophthalmopathy and Graves' hyperthyroidism. The overall study: Where ophthalmopathy was absent within 18 months of follow-up, hyperthyroidism was stable. Overall study results and limits: This model predicted ophthalmopathy progression (sensitivity around 70%, specificity 72.22%).

About this clonotype: Antigen: not known.

Clinical symptoms, serum thyroxine, TRAb, thyroid ultrasound and orbital computed tomography formed the basis of diagnosis. Per germline, CDR1 MNHEY and CDR2 SVGEGT. The ends lost 6 bases at V and 4 bases at J; junction bases unmatched: 6. This CDR3 region has 15 residues. TCR beta CDR3 amplification used RNA transcripts. The authors performed first-round RT-PCR with HTBI primers and then a second-round multiplex PCR. TCRdb used MiXCR to reprocess the multiplex PCR reads, holding one entry per CDR3 protein. In the table there are some 1.1 million distinct CDR3 sequences, 35% to 45% of which are singletons.

The gene calls are TRBV6-2 or TRBV6-3 and TRBJ2-7; the match to TRBD2 covers 13 bases. Sequencing input: peripheral blood or thyroid tissue (not recorded which). The source of this sequence is an adult man with Graves' hyperthyroidism. CDR3 sequence (DNA): TGTGCCAGCAGAACACGACTAGCGGGAGGATACGAGCAGTACTTC. Translating it yields CASRTRLAGGYEQYF.